This section outlines one T cell receptor (beta chain) sequence together with its context. Antigen specificity is unknown. The sample comes from a study of shared clonotypes between healthy human individuals. Study summary: The composition of the donors was a couple of women and a few men aged 18 to 49. Findings and limits, study-wide: Despite large depth, rarefaction showed incomplete sorted-subset sequencing. There were few donors, and this limited the genetic and exposure-history diversity represented.

Germline V gene data show CDR1 as MNHNY and CDR2 as SVGAGI (reference sequence). This CDR3 contains 13 residues. V shed 6 bases and J shed 0 bases, with 6 bases lying between them. TCRdb's copy holds only in-frame clones and misses some; the assay was immunoSEQ multiplex PCR. The sample has about 1.1 million clones, 75% to 85% seen once. From CD4+ cells came CD45RA+ naive and CD45RA-negative memory subsets. The chain uses TRBV6-6 and TRBJ1-5; the D is unclear. The source is a man aged 18 to 35 in good health. Some clones in this sample may be carry-over from other donors' samples. Sequencing was performed on memory CD4+ T cells from PBMCs. The sample's subset: CD45RA-negative fraction. CDR3 protein: CASRSDSNQPQHF. The DNA for the CDR3 is TGTGCCAGCAGATCCGATAGCAATCAGCCCCAGCATTTT.